Following are 2 T cell receptor beta chains from one sample sequenced in a study of early T cells in non-severe SARS-CoV-2 infection (TCRdb year 2021). Libraries were prepared through 5' RACE. These reads were obtained on a NextSeq 500. Through fastp at Q25 and MiXCR, TCRdb rebuilt clones from the public reads, retaining in-frame beta chains. Records with the same CDR3 protein are collapsed into one entry carrying the most frequent genes and DNA. The sample includes about 54,000 distinct CDR3 sequences, with roughly 7.1% observed a single time. The ten largest clones take up more than 9% of the sample. Sequenced here: whole blood, sampled at baseline. The receptors here all came from an adult who was a healthcare worker with PCR-confirmed SARS-CoV-2 infection or an uninfected control (not recorded which).

Ten or more counts support this clonotype. V is TRBV6-6 and J is TRBJ1-5, with TRBD1 matching 9 bases. The CDR3 extends over 18 amino acids. Germline V lookup: CDR1 MNHNY, CDR2 SVGAGI (reference sequence). The V gene end was trimmed by 3 bases and the J gene end by 1 base; junction bases not matched to a gene: 10. Here the CDR3 reads CASSYHHRGRFSNQPQHF. DNA of the CDR3: TGTGCCAGCAGTTATCATCACAGGGGGCGCTTCAGCAATCAGCCCCAGCATTTT.

This clonotype qualifies as medium-sized (0.01 to 0.1%). J is TRBJ2-4 and V is TRBV25-1, with TRBD1 matching 8 bases. V was clipped by 2 bases and J by 11 bases; unmatched bases: 8. Germline CDR1 is MGHDK and CDR2 is SYGVNS. This CDR3 has 14 residues. As DNA, the CDR3 is TGTGCCAGCAGTGAAGAAGAGTACAGGGGGGTTCAGTACTTC. This codes for CASSEEEYRGVQYF.